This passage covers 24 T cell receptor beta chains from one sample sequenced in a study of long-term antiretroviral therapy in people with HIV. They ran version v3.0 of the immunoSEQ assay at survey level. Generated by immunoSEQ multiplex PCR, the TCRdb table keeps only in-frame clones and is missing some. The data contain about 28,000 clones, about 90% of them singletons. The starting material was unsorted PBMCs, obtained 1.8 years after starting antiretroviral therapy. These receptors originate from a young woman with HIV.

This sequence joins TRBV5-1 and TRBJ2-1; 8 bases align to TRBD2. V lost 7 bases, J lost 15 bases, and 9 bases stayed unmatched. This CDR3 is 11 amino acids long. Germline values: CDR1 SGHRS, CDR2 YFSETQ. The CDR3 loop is CASDGAGEWFF. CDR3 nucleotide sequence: TGCGCCAGCGACGGAGCGGGAGAATGGTTCTTC.

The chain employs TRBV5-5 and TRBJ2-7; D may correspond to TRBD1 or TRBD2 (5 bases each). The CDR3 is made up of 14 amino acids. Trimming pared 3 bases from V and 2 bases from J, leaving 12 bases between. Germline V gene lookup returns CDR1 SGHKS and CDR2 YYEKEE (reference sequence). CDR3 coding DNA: TGTGCCAGCAGCTGGTGGGACGGGACCTACGAGCAGTACTTC. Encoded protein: CASSWWDGTYEQYF.

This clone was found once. DNA for the CDR3: TGTGCCAGCACCACTACCTGGACAGGGGGCGCTGAGACCCAGTACTTC. Translation gives CASTTTWTGGAETQYF. This chain joins TRBV28 and TRBJ2-5; TRBD1 agrees at 11 bases. Per the germline V gene, CDR1 is MDHEN and CDR2 is SYDVKM. With V trimmed by 7 bases and J by 5 bases, 12 bases remained unmatched. The CDR3 contains 16 residues.

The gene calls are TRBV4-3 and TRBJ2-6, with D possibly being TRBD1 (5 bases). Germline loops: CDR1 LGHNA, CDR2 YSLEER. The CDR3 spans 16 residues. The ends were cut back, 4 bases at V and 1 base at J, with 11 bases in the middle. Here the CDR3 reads CASSREQGSGANVLTF. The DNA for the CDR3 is TGCGCCAGCAGCCGAGAGCAGGGTTCTGGGGCCAACGTCCTGACTTTC.

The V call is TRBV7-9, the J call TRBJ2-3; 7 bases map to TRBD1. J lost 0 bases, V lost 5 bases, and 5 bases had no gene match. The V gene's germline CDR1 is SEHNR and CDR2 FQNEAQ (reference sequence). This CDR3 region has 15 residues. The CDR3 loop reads CASSTWTGSTDTQYF. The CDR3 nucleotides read TGTGCCAGCAGCACGTGGACAGGTAGCACAGATACGCAGTATTTT.

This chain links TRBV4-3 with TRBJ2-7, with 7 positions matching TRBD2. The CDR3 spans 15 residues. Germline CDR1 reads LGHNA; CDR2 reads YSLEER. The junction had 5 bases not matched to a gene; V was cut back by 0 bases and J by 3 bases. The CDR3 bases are TGCGCCAGCAGCCAAGAGGGCCTAGCGGACTACGAGCAGTACTTC. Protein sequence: CASSQEGLADYEQYF.

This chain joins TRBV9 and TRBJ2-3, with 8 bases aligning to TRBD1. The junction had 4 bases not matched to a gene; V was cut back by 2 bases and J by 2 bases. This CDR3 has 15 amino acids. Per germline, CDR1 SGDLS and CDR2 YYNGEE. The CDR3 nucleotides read TGTGCCAGCAGCGTCAGGGGGCAGTACACAGATACGCAGTATTTT. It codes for CASSVRGQYTDTQYF.

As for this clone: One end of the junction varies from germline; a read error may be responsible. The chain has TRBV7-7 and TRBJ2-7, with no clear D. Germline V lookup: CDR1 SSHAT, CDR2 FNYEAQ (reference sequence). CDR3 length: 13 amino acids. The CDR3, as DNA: TGTGCTAGCAGCTCGTTCGACGACACCGAGCAGTACTTC. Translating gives CASSSFDDTEQYF.

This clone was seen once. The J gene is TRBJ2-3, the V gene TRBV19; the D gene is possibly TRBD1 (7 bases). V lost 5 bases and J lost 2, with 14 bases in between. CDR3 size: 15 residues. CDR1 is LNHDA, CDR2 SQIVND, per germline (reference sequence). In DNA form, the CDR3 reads TGTGCCAGTAGTCTGGAGGGGGCCAACACAGATACGCAGTATTTT. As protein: CASSLEGANTDTQYF.

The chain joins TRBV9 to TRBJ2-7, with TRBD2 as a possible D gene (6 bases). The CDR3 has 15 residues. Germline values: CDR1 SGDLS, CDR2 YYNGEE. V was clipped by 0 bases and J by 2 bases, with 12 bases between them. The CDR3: CASSVGGLTTYEQYF. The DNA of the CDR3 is TGTGCCAGCAGCGTAGGGGGACTCACGACCTACGAGCAGTACTTC. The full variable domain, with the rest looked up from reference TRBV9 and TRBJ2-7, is DSGVTQTPKHLITATGQRVTLRCSPRSGDLSVYWYQQSLDQGLQFLIQYYNGEERAKGNILERFSAQQFPDLHSELNLSSLELGDSALYFCASSVGGLTTYEQYFGPGTRLTVT.

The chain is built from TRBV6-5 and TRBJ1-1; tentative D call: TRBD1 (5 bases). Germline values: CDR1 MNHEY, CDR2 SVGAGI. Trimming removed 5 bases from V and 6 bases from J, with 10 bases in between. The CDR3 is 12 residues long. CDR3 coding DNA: TGTGCCAGCAGTCCTTCGGGGGCTGAAGCTTTCTTT. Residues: CASSPSGAEAFF.

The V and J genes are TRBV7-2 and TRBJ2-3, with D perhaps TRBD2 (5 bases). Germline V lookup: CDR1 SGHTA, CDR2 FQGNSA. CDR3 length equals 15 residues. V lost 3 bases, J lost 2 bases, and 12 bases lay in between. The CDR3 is CASSLTSGYTDTQYF. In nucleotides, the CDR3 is TGTGCCAGCAGCTTGACGAGCGGATACACAGATACGCAGTATTTT.

In DNA, the CDR3 is TGTGCCAGCAGCTCGAGCGGGGGAACCTACAATGAGCAGTTCTTC. This codes for CASSSSGGTYNEQFF. The chain carries TRBV7-8 and TRBJ2-1; 8 bases match TRBD2. The CDR3 is 15 residues long. V shed 4 bases, J shed 2 bases, and the junction held 4 bases outside the gene matches. The germline CDR1 and CDR2 sequences are SGHVS and FQNEAQ.

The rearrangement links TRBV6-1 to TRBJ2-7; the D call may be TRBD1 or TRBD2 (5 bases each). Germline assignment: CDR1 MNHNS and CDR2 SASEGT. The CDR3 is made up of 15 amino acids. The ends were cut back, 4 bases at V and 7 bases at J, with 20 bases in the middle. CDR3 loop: CASSGQPGRPLEQYF. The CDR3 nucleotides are TGTGCCAGCAGTGGGCAGCCGGGACGCCCCCTGGAGCAGTACTTC.

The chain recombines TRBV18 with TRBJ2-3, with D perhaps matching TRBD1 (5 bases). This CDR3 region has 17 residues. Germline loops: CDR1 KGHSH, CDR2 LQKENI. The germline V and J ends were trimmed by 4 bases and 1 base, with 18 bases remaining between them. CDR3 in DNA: TGTGCCAGCTCACGGGAACGGGTCCAGGGCGGCACAGATACGCAGTATTTT. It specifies CASSRERVQGGTDTQYF. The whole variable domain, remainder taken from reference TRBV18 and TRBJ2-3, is NAGVMQNPRHLVRRRGQEARLRCSPMKGHSHVYWYRQLPEEGLKFMVYLQKENIIDESGMPKERFSAEFPKEGPSILRIQQVVRGDSAAYFCASSRERVQGGTDTQYFGPGTRLTVL.

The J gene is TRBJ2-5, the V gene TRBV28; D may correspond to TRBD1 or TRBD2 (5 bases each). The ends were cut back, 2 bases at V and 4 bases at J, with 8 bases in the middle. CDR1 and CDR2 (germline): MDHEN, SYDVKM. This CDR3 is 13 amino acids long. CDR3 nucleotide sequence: TGTGCCAGCAGTTTAGAGGGGTTAGAGACCCAGTACTTC. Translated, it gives CASSLEGLETQYF.

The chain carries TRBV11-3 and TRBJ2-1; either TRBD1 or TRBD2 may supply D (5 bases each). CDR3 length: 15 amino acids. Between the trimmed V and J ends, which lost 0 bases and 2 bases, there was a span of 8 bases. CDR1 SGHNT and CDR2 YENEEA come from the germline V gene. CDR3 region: CASSLDQGPYNEQFF. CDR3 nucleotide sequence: TGTGCCAGCAGCTTAGACCAGGGACCCTACAATGAGCAGTTCTTC. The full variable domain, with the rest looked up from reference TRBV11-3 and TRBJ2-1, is EAGVVQSPRYKIIEKKQPVAFWCNPISGHNTLYWYLQNLGQGPELLIRYENEEAVDDSQLPKDRFSAERLKGVDSTLKIQPAELGDSAVYLCASSLDQGPYNEQFFGPGTRLTVL.

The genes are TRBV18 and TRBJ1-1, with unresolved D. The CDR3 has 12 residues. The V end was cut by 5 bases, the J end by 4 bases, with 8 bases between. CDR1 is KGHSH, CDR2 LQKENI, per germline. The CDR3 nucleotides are TGTGCCAGCTCATCGACGACCACTGAAGCTTTCTTT. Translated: CASSSTTTEAFF.

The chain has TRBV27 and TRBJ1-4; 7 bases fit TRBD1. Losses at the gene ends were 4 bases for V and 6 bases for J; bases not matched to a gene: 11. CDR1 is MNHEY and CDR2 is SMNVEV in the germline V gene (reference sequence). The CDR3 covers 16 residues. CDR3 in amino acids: CASSSFSGGGDEKLFF. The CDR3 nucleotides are TGTGCCAGCAGTTCTTTTTCAGGGGGAGGAGATGAAAAACTGTTTTTT. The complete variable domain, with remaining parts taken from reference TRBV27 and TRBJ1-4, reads EAQVTQNPRYLITVTGKKLTVTCSQNMNHEYMSWYRQDPGLGLRQIYYSMNVEVTDKGDVPEGYKVSRKEKRNFPLILESPSPNQTSLYFCASSSFSGGGDEKLFFGSGTQLSVL.

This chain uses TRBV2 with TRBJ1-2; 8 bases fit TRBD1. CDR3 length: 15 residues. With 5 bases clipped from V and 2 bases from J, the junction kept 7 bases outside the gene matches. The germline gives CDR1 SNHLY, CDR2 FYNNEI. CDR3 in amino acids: CASSPRTGRNYGYTF. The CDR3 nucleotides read TGTGCCAGCAGTCCGCGGACAGGGAGGAACTATGGCTACACCTTC.

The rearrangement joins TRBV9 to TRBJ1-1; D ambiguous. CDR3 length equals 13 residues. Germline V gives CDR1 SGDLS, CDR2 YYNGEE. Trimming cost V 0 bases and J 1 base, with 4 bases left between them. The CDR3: CASSVEENTEAFF. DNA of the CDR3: TGTGCCAGCAGCGTAGAGGAGAACACTGAAGCTTTCTTT.

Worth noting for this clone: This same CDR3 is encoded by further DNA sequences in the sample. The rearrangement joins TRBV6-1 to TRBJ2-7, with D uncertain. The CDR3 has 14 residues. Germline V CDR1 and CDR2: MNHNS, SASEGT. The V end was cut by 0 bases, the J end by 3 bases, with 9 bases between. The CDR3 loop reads CASSEATDYYEQYF. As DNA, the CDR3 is TGTGCCAGCAGTGAAGCGACGGATTACTACGAGCAGTACTTC.

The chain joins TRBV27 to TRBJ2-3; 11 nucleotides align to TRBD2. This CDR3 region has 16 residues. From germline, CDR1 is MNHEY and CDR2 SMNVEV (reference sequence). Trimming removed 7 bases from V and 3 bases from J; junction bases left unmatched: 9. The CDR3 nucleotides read TGTGCCAGCACAGCAAGAGGGACTAGCGGTACAGATACGCAGTATTTT. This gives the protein CASTARGTSGTDTQYF.

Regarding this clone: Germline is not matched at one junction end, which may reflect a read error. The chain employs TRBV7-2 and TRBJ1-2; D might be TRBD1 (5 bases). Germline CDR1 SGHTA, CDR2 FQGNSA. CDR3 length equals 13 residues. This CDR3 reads CAGSLTAQGGYTF. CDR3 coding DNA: TGTGCCGGCAGCTTAACCGCCCAGGGTGGCTACACCTTC.